This T cell receptor beta chain was identified during a study of blood T cell repertoires in COVID-19. On the study more broadly: PBMCs, B-cell-depleted T cells, or T cells provided the cDNA or gDNA that made up the material.

Only in-frame clones appear in the TCRdb table, and some are missing; sequencing was by immunoSEQ multiplex PCR. Of approximately 350,000 clones in the sample, 89% are singletons; the top ten hold 0.95% to 1.5%. V was clipped by 0 bases and J by 7 bases, with 13 bases between them. The germline V gene has CDR1 LNHNV and CDR2 YYDKDF (reference sequence). This CDR3 is built from 15 residues. This TCR derives from a man aged 35 to 55 with acute or convalescent COVID-19. The gene calls are TRBV15 and TRBJ1-5; D uncertain. The sequencing sample was made of peripheral blood. CDR3 in amino acids: CATSRDRAEGQPQHF. The CDR3 nucleotides read TGTGCCACCAGCAGAGATCGGGCGGAGGGACAGCCCCAGCATTTT.